This T cell receptor (beta chain) was documented in a study of cytomegalovirus exposure and HLA in healthy donors. Study observations and caveats: According to reports, the classifier identified cytomegalovirus status with high specificity and sensitivity. Cytomegalovirus-associated TCR beta chains were listed, numbering 164.

The protocol was immunoSEQ multiplex PCR, while the TCRdb copy is restricted to in-frame clones and leaves out a portion. The sample contains 80,000 to 90,000 clones, 96% of which appear only once. Notes on this clone: As yet, its antigen is unknown.

The donors were part of the approximately 120-subject validation cohort, which stood apart from the approximately 640-subject first cohort. The clonotype comes from a man aged 18-30 years in good health and CMV-seronegative. Source material: PBMCs.

Here the CDR3 DNA reads TGTGCCAGCAGCTTAAATGGCGGGGGGGCGGATACGCAGTATTTT. Translating gives CASSLNGGGADTQYF. The chain uses TRBV5-6 and TRBJ2-3; 9 bases are shared with TRBD2. Germline V CDR1 and CDR2: SGHDT, YYEEEE. After removal of 2 bases from V and 6 bases from J, the junction contained 7 bases not matched to a gene. The CDR3 contains 15 residues.